This T cell receptor beta chain was profiled in a study of CD8 T cells in ankylosing spondylitis. The CDR3 runs 14 residues. V was pared by 7 bases and J by 10 bases, with 19 bases between. Germline loops: CDR1 MGHRA, CDR2 YSYEKL. In TCRdb, the 5' RACE reads were re-called with MiXCR into one record per CDR3 protein. The sample holds 650,000 to 800,000 distinct CDR3 sequences, 19% seen once. A remark on this clonotype: The antigen is not known.

Broader study findings: Those disease-linked clones were CD8+; they were also relatively rare in peripheral blood. Typical of ankylosing spondylitis blood, it appeared, was a TCR beta motif of under 10 highly homologous variants.

Input material: blood, either unsorted or a sorted T cell fraction (not recorded which). This TCR came from a male donor with ankylosing spondylitis. The chain carries TRBV4-1 and TRBJ2-2; no clear D. Here the CDR3 reads CASNPTPSAAELFF. The CDR3 DNA is TGCGCCAGCAACCCCACACCCTCGGCTGCGGAGCTGTTTTTT.